The present entry profiles one T cell receptor beta chain with its context. Its antigen is unidentified. This specimen belongs to a study of T cell responses to AZD1222 COVID-19 vaccine. Overall study results and limits: At study baseline, merely five or six AZD1222 recipients were seropositive. Spike regions recognized by vaccine-associated CD4 TCRs spanned the protein, led by 160-218 and 743-854. White British ancestry dominated among donors, who included more females, and clonal diversity was possibly underestimated.

Some clones are missing from TCRdb's copy, which holds only in-frame ones; the method was immunoSEQ multiplex PCR. Of about 180,000 clones listed, 94% were seen once; the top ten hold roughly 1.5%. The CDR3 is 16 residues long. J gave up 4 bases and V 5 bases, and 3 bases lay outside the gene matches. Germline V gene sequence: CDR1 SGHNT, CDR2 YENEEA. The TCR comes from an adult who received the AZD1222 COVID-19 vaccine. The gene calls are TRBV11-3 and TRBJ2-1; 15 bases match TRBD2. The starting material was peripheral blood, obtained 28 days after the second AZD1222 dose. The CDR3 is CASSVGLAGGYNEQFF. CDR3 nucleotides: TGTGCCAGCAGCGTTGGACTAGCGGGAGGGTACAATGAGCAGTTCTTC.